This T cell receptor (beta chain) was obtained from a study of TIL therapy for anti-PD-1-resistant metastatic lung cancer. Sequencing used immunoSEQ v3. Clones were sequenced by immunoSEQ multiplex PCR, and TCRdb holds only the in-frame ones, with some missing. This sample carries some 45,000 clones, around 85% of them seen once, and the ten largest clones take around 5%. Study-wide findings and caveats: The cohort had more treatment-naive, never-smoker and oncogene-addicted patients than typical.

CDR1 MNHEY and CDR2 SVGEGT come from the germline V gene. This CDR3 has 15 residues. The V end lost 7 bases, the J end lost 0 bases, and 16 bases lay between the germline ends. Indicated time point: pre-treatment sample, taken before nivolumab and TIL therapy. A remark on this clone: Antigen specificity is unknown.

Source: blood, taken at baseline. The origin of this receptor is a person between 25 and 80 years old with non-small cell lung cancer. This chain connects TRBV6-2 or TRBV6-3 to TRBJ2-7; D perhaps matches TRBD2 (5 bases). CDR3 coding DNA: TGTGCCAGCACCCCCGGCGAGCGGAGCTCCTACGAGCAGTACTTC. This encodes CASTPGERSSYEQYF.